This T cell receptor (beta chain) was profiled in a study of control samples from healthy donors and cancer patients. The V and J ends lost 1 base and 0 bases respectively, with 16 bases between them. Germline CDR1 reads SGHVS; CDR2 reads FQNEAQ. This CDR3 spans 18 amino acids. The repertoire was sequenced with immunoSEQ multiplex PCR; TCRdb's copy has only in-frame clones and lacks some. The repertoire holds approximately 220,000 clones, with around 94% as singletons. The receptor's source is a man aged 50 to 59 in good health. The V call is TRBV7-8, the J call TRBJ2-1; D is perhaps TRBD1 (5 bases). Sequencing was done on a sample of blood. CDR3 residues: CASSLGSWGGSSYNEQFF. For the CDR3, the DNA is TGTGCCAGCAGCTTAGGGTCCTGGGGCGGAAGCTCCTACAATGAGCAGTTCTTC.